These 25 T cell receptor beta chains came from one sample sequenced in a study of CD8+CD57+ T cells in acquired aplastic anemia. Whoever was chosen for sequencing had shown CD8+CD57+ cell expansion by flow cytometry. Template material for TCR beta VDJ and CDR3 profiling consisted of genomic DNA. TCRdb fed the reads into MiXCR, producing one record per CDR3 protein. Among 200,000 to 250,000 distinct CDR3 sequences listed, over 40% were seen once. The sequenced material came from sorted CD4+, CD8+, or CD8+CD57+ T cells (not recorded which) from PBMCs. The receptors here all came from a human donor with aplastic anemia.

The chain carries TRBV6-5 and TRBJ2-3; weak D call: TRBD2 (7 bases). Trimming removed 0 bases from V and 4 bases from J, with 11 bases in between. CDR3 length equals 15 residues. CDR1 and CDR2 (germline): MNHEY, SVGAGI. CDR3 sequence: CASSYSGGGADTQYF. The CDR3 DNA sequence: TGTGCCAGCAGTTACTCAGGGGGGGGGGCAGATACGCAGTATTTT.

The gene calls are TRBV28 and TRBJ2-7; D possibly uses TRBD1 or TRBD2 (5 bases each). Germline loops: CDR1 MDHEN, CDR2 SYDVKM. The CDR3 is 14 amino acids. V was cut by 6 bases and J by 4 bases, with 16 bases left in between. This CDR3 is CASSWDATGYEQYF. In DNA form, the CDR3 reads TGTGCCAGCAGCTGGGACGCCACGGGATACGAGCAGTACTTC.

This clonotype was counted many times. The chain couples TRBV2 to TRBJ1-4; D is undetermined. This CDR3 spans 12 amino acids. The germline V and J ends were trimmed by 7 bases and 10 bases, with 13 bases remaining between them. CDR1 and CDR2 (germline): SNHLY, FYNNEI. CDR3 DNA sequence: TGTGCCAGCATACACCCTAGAGCAAAACTGTTTTTT. It yields the protein CASIHPRAKLFF.

In its sample, this clonotype was seen a few times. V and J are TRBV27 and TRBJ1-5; D gene ambiguous. Germline-derived CDR1 and CDR2 are MNHEY and SMNVEV (reference sequence). The CDR3 loop spans 13 amino acids. Trimming cost V 3 bases and J 6 bases, with 9 bases left between them. The DNA of the CDR3 is TGTGCCAGCAGTTTGTACGGACCTCAGCCCCAGCATTTT. Residues: CASSLYGPQPQHF.

This sequence joins TRBV15 and TRBJ2-7, with TRBD1 matching 10 bases. CDR3 length: 15 amino acids. V shed 4 bases and J 5 bases; nucleotides not matched to a gene: 8. Germline CDR1 reads LNHNV; CDR2 reads YYDKDF (reference sequence). The CDR3 bases are TGTGCCACCAGCATCCCCGGGACAGGGGCCAACGAGCAGTACTTC. As protein: CATSIPGTGANEQYF. Together with reference TRBV15 and TRBJ2-7, the CDR3 gives the full variable domain: DAMVIQNPRYQVTQFGKPVTLSCSQTLNHNVMYWYQQKSSQAPKLLFHYYDKDFNNEADTPDNFQSRRPNTSFCFLDIRSPGLGDTAMYLCATSIPGTGANEQYFGPGTRLTVT.

This clonotype occurred a few times. This may arise from a read error, as a much more abundant clone is one base away. The V gene is TRBV20-1, the J gene TRBJ2-7; TRBD2 aligns across 9 bases. The CDR3 consists of 11 residues. CDR1 and CDR2 (germline): DFQATT, SNEGSKA (reference sequence). The CDR3 DNA is TGCGCGGGGGGGCTCTCCTGCGAGCAGTACTTC. This codes for CAGGLSCEQYF.

J is TRBJ2-3 and V is TRBV25-1; TRBD2 is a possible D gene (6 bases). Trimming removed 3 bases at V and 3 bases at J, with 10 bases between. Germline assignment: CDR1 MGHDK and CDR2 SYGVNS. This CDR3 is built from 14 residues. CDR3 DNA: TGTGCCAGCAGTGAGGGGGGAGAGACAGATACGCAGTATTTT. This translates into CASSEGGETDTQYF.

The gene calls are TRBV24-1 and TRBJ2-6; maybe TRBD1 (6 bases). V was cut by 2 bases and J by 0 bases, with 7 bases left in between. The germline gives CDR1 KGHDR, CDR2 SFDVKD. CDR3 length equals 16 residues. CDR3 coding DNA: TGTGCCACCAGTGATTACAGGGTCTCTGGGGCCAACGTCCTGACTTTC. It codes for CATSDYRVSGANVLTF.

Ten or more counts support this clonotype. The J gene is TRBJ1-1, the V gene TRBV7-8; D is perhaps TRBD1 (6 bases). CDR3 length: 14 residues. Trimming stripped 3 bases from V and 4 bases from J, with 12 bases between. CDR1 is SGHVS and CDR2 is FQNEAQ in the germline V gene. DNA of the CDR3: TGTGCCAGCAGCTTCAGCCTAGGGGGCACTGAAGCTTTCTTT. It is translated as CASSFSLGGTEAFF.

This clonotype was counted at least ten times. V and J are TRBV5-1 and TRBJ1-2; TRBD1 might be the D (5 bases). The V gene's germline CDR1 is SGHRS and CDR2 YFSETQ. V lost 5 bases to trimming and J lost 4 bases, with 12 bases between them. The CDR3 consists of 13 residues. CDR3 sequence: CASRIRDSYGYTF. The DNA of the CDR3 is TGCGCCAGCAGAATCAGGGATTCCTATGGCTACACCTTC.

V usage is TRBV9 and J usage is TRBJ1-6, with D tentatively TRBD1 (6 bases). V lost 0 bases, J lost 13 bases, and 8 bases lay in between. Germline CDR1 SGDLS, CDR2 YYNGEE. The CDR3 is 12 amino acids. The CDR3 loop reads CASSVVGGPLHF. In DNA, the CDR3 is TGTGCCAGCAGCGTAGTAGGGGGTCCCCTCCACTTT.

The gene calls are TRBV19 and TRBJ2-1; 9 bases match TRBD2. Per the germline V gene, CDR1 is LNHDA and CDR2 is SQIVND (reference sequence). The CDR3 has 15 residues. The ends lost 7 bases at V and 6 bases at J; junction bases unmatched: 10. The CDR3 protein is CASIVGLAGGNEQFF. The CDR3 nucleotides read TGTGCCAGTATCGTGGGACTAGCAGGGGGCAATGAGCAGTTCTTC.

The rearrangement links TRBV19 to TRBJ2-5; D gene uncertain. V was trimmed by 3 bases and J by 7 bases, leaving 6 bases between them. The germline V gene encodes CDR1 LNHDA and CDR2 SQIVND (reference sequence). The CDR3 covers 11 residues. The CDR3 loop is CASSIGGTQYF. In nucleotides, the CDR3 is TGTGCCAGTAGTATCGGCGGGACCCAGTACTTC.

The chain has TRBV7-2 and TRBJ1-2; 8 nucleotides match TRBD1. The CDR3 loop spans 14 amino acids. Per the germline V gene, CDR1 is SGHTA and CDR2 is FQGNSA. Losses at the gene ends were 5 bases for V and 3 bases for J; bases not matched to a gene: 5. The CDR3 nucleotides are TGTGCCAGCAGCCAGGGGGCAGGGGACTATGGCTACACCTTC. The encoded protein is CASSQGAGDYGYTF.

This clonotype was detected only once. The chain combines TRBV29-1 with TRBJ1-5, with D unresolved. From germline, CDR1 is SQVTM and CDR2 ANQGSEA. The CDR3 has 13 residues. V lost 8 bases, J lost 8 bases, and 19 bases lay in between. The CDR3 region is CSLEPGAKKPQHF. CDR3 DNA: TGCAGCTTGGAGCCGGGAGCGAAAAAGCCCCAGCATTTT.

On this clonotype itself: Possible read error: a much larger clone is one base away. The V and J genes are TRBV6-1 and TRBJ1-4, with D hard to call. This CDR3 spans 13 amino acids. Germline assignment: CDR1 MNHNS and CDR2 SASEGT. The CDR3 loop is CASTEDVSEKPFF. As DNA, the CDR3 is TGTGCCAGCACGGAAGATGTCAGTGAAAAACCGTTTTTT.

The sample holds many counts of this clonotype. The chain is built from TRBV6-5 and TRBJ2-2; the D is unclear. V gave up 2 bases and J gave up 5 bases, with 3 bases separating them. Germline V gene lookup returns CDR1 MNHEY and CDR2 SVGAGI. The CDR3 length is 12 residues. The CDR3 DNA reads as TGTGCCAGCAGTTACCGGACCGGGGAGCTGTTTTTT. This gives the protein CASSYRTGELFF.

In its sample, this clonotype was seen many times. This chain uses TRBV5-1 with TRBJ1-4, with 10 bases fitting TRBD1. Trimming removed 0 bases from V and 4 bases from J; junction bases left unmatched: 0. Germline CDR1 reads SGHRS; CDR2 reads YFSETQ. CDR3 length equals 15 residues. The CDR3 loop reads CASSLGDRGNEKLFF. The CDR3 DNA sequence: TGCGCCAGCAGCTTGGGGGACAGGGGTAATGAAAAACTGTTTTTT.

The sample holds many counts of this clonotype. The gene calls are TRBV28 and TRBJ2-7; either TRBD1 or TRBD2 may fit D (6 bases each). The CDR3 is 15 residues long. The V end lost 7 bases, the J end lost 0 bases, and 16 bases lay between the germline ends. Germline CDR1 and CDR2: MDHEN and SYDVKM. The CDR3 region is CASTSGGGISYEQYF. The DNA for the CDR3 is TGTGCCAGCACCTCCGGAGGGGGAATCTCCTACGAGCAGTACTTC. The full variable domain, completed using reference TRBV28 and TRBJ2-7, is DVKVTQSSRYLVKRTGEKVFLECVQDMDHENMFWYRQDPGLGLRLIYFSYDVKMKEKGDIPEGYSVSREKKERFSLILESASTNQTSMYLCASTSGGGISYEQYFGPGTRLTVT.

In this sample, this clonotype turned up once. This sequence joins TRBV29-1 and TRBJ1-1, with TRBD1 matching 8 bases. The CDR3 consists of 13 residues. CDR1 and CDR2 from the germline V gene are SQVTM and ANQGSEA. V lost 6 bases, J lost 1 base, and 4 bases stayed unmatched. CDR3 region: CSVETGANTEAFF. As DNA, the CDR3 is TGCAGCGTGGAGACAGGGGCGAACACTGAAGCTTTCTTT.

This clonotype appeared many times. The CDR3 protein is CASSRITEAFF. The DNA for the CDR3 is TGTGCCAGCAGCCGAATCACTGAAGCTTTCTTT. V gene TRBV5-8 combines with J gene TRBJ1-1; D is ambiguous. V was shortened by 4 bases and J by 4 bases, with 5 bases between the two germline ends. Germline lookup yields CDR1 SGHTS and CDR2 YDEGEE. The CDR3 is 11 amino acids.

This clonotype has a count of ten or more. The V and J genes are TRBV12-3 or TRBV12-4 and TRBJ2-7, with a weak D call TRBD1 (6 bases). Between the trimmed V and J ends, which lost 6 bases and 3 bases, there was a span of 18 bases. The CDR3 extends over 15 amino acids. CDR3 in amino acids: CASSLATGTLYEQYF. DNA of the CDR3: TGTGCCAGCAGCTTGGCCACCGGGACACTCTACGAGCAGTACTTC.

The V call is TRBV10-3, the J call TRBJ2-6, with 9 positions matching TRBD1. Germline values: CDR1 ENHRY, CDR2 SYGVKD. The CDR3 consists of 11 residues. The trim removed 5 bases at V and 16 bases at J, leaving 3 bases unmatched. The CDR3 protein is CAISSGTGLTF. As DNA, the CDR3 is TGTGCCATCAGTAGCGGGACAGGGCTGACTTTC.

This chain connects TRBV19 to TRBJ1-4, with 9 bases matching TRBD1. With V trimmed by 9 bases and J by 8 bases, 7 bases remained unmatched. CDR3 length: 13 amino acids. From germline, CDR1 is LNHDA and CDR2 SQIVND (reference sequence). In nucleotides, the CDR3 is TGTGCCAGCCAGACAGGGGGGAGAGAAAAACTGTTTTTT. This codes for CASQTGGREKLFF.

The chain joins TRBV6-5 to TRBJ2-5, with D perhaps being TRBD1 or TRBD2 (5 bases each). Trimming removed 2 bases from V and 4 bases from J, with 5 bases in between. Germline values: CDR1 MNHEY, CDR2 SVGAGI. The CDR3 has 12 amino acids. The CDR3 sequence is CASSYGTETQYF. The CDR3 region has the DNA TGTGCCAGCAGTTACGGGACAGAGACCCAGTACTTC.